A single sample gave rise to the 32 T cell receptor beta chains below, sequenced in a study of CD8 T cells in ankylosing spondylitis. TCRdb reanalysed the 5' RACE reads using MiXCR and keeps one entry per CDR3 protein. Of about 30,000 distinct CDR3 sequences listed, around 30% are singletons. The sample consisted of synovial fluid, either unsorted or a sorted T cell fraction (not recorded which). The receptor source for this set is a male donor with ankylosing spondylitis.

The chain recombines TRBV20-1 with TRBJ1-2; D gene unclear. V lost 6 bases and J lost 7, with 15 bases in between. CDR1 and CDR2 (germline): DFQATT, SNEGSKA (reference sequence). The CDR3 has 12 amino acids. In DNA form, the CDR3 reads TGCAGTGCCCTGGACCCAACGGGTGGCTACACCTTC. It translates to CSALDPTGGYTF.

On this clonotype itself: One junction end disagrees with the germline gene, perhaps due to a read error. The chain uses TRBV18 and TRBJ2-1, with D tentatively TRBD2 (6 bases). The CDR3 spans 16 residues. The germline gives CDR1 KGHSH, CDR2 LQKENI. CDR3 DNA sequence: TGTGCCAGCTCACGGACTACTACTAGAGGCTCCTACAATGAGCAGTTC. It specifies CASSRTTTRGSYNEQF.

This rearrangement joins TRBV14 to TRBJ2-1, with 10 bases that match TRBD2. V was clipped by 2 bases and J by 8 bases; unmatched bases: 3. Germline CDR1 reads SGHDN; CDR2 reads FVKESK. The length of the CDR3 is 14 residues. CDR3 protein: CASSQLAGVDEQFF. In nucleotides, the CDR3 is TGTGCCAGCAGCCAACTAGCGGGAGTAGATGAGCAGTTCTTC.

The genes are TRBV10-3 and TRBJ2-3; possible D gene TRBD2, 5 bases. Germline CDR1 ENHRY, CDR2 SYGVKD. This CDR3 has 15 amino acids. V gave up 3 bases and J gave up 3 bases, with 13 bases separating them. The CDR3: CAISDWVSETDTQYF. CDR3 nucleotides: TGTGCCATCAGTGATTGGGTTAGCGAGACAGATACGCAGTATTTT.

The sample holds a few counts of this clonotype. The chain uses TRBV15 and TRBJ2-5; 7 bases are a match to TRBD1. Germline CDR1 is LNHNV and CDR2 is YYDKDF (reference sequence). J gave up 2 bases and V 0 bases, and 12 bases lay outside the gene matches. CDR3 length equals 18 residues. The CDR3 reads CATSRDHSKRQGQETQYF. The CDR3 DNA sequence: TGTGCCACCAGCAGAGATCACTCCAAAAGACAGGGACAAGAGACCCAGTACTTC.

This clonotype was seen a handful of times. This chain uses TRBV19 with TRBJ1-5; no firm D call. Germline V gene lookup returns CDR1 LNHDA and CDR2 SQIVND (reference sequence). The CDR3 runs to 13 residues. Trimming shortened V by 3 bases and J by 5 bases, and 8 bases separated the two germline ends. CDR3 in amino acids: CASSIFSDQPQHF. CDR3 bases: TGTGCCAGTAGTATTTTCTCCGATCAGCCCCAGCATTTT.

V gene TRBV7-8 combines with J gene TRBJ2-1, with 10 bases fitting TRBD2. Germline V lookup: CDR1 SGHVS, CDR2 FQNEAQ. After removal of 3 bases from V and 4 bases from J, the junction contained 6 bases not matched to a gene. The CDR3 length is 16 residues. The CDR3 is CASSFRTSGKYNEQFF. CDR3 bases: TGTGCCAGCAGCTTTAGGACTAGCGGCAAATACAATGAGCAGTTCTTC.

The rearrangement uses TRBV27 and TRBJ2-3, with D possibly being TRBD2 (5 bases). V was shortened by 2 bases and J by 4 bases, with 10 bases between the two germline ends. Per the germline V gene, CDR1 is MNHEY and CDR2 is SMNVEV (reference sequence). The CDR3 is 14 amino acids. This CDR3 reads CASSLLALPDTQYF. The CDR3 coding sequence is TGTGCCAGCAGTTTACTAGCCCTACCAGATACGCAGTATTTT.

The chain has TRBV24-1 and TRBJ1-1; D remains ambiguous. Looked up from germline, CDR1 is KGHDR and CDR2 is SFDVKD. Between the trimmed V and J ends, which lost 10 bases and 2 bases, there was a span of 13 bases. This CDR3 comprises 13 residues. CDR3 region: CATREDANTEAFF. CDR3 coding DNA: TGTGCCACTAGAGAGGACGCAAACACTGAAGCTTTCTTT.

This clonotype was found a few times. The V gene is TRBV24-1, the J gene TRBJ2-3; 11 bases fit TRBD2. The germline gives CDR1 KGHDR, CDR2 SFDVKD. This CDR3 is 14 amino acids long. With 7 bases clipped from V and 4 bases from J, the junction kept 3 bases outside the gene matches. As DNA, the CDR3 is TGTGCCACCAGAACTAGCGGGAGACCAGATACGCAGTATTTT. As protein: CATRTSGRPDTQYF.

This clonotype was counted between two and nine times. This sequence joins TRBV15 and TRBJ2-1; tentatively, D is TRBD1 (6 bases). Looked up from germline, CDR1 is LNHNV and CDR2 is YYDKDF (reference sequence). The ends were cut back, 8 bases at V and 2 bases at J, with 16 bases in the middle. The CDR3 runs to 15 residues. The CDR3 is CATAQKRDTYNEQFF. The DNA of the CDR3 is TGTGCCACCGCACAGAAGAGGGACACCTACAATGAGCAGTTCTTC.

The V call is TRBV5-6, the J call TRBJ1-5, with D possibly being TRBD1 (5 bases). The CDR3 totals 15 residues. Trimming stripped 5 bases from V and 4 bases from J, with 16 bases between. Germline V gene sequence: CDR1 SGHDT, CDR2 YYEEEE. The CDR3 sequence is CASSADRFTNQPQHF. CDR3 bases: TGTGCCAGCAGTGCCGACAGATTTACTAATCAGCCCCAGCATTTT.

The J gene is TRBJ1-5, the V gene TRBV4-1; tentatively, D is TRBD1 (6 bases). Trimming cost V 2 bases and J 7 bases, with 12 bases left between them. Germline values: CDR1 MGHRA, CDR2 YSYEKL. This CDR3 region has 14 residues. CDR3 nucleotides: TGCGCCAGCAGCCAACAAACAGGGTTCCAGCCCCAGCATTTT. As protein: CASSQQTGFQPQHF.

This chain links TRBV10-2 with TRBJ1-1; TRBD1 is a possible D gene (5 bases). V lost 0 bases and J 4 bases, leaving 9 bases between the germline ends. The CDR3 totals 14 residues. The V gene's germline CDR1 is WSHSY and CDR2 SAAADI. DNA of the CDR3: TGCGCCAGCAGTGAGTCGAGGGGTGGCACTGAAGCTTTCTTT. Protein sequence: CASSESRGGTEAFF.

This clonotype has a handful of counts. The V call is TRBV29-1, the J call TRBJ1-2; no reliable D call. Per germline, CDR1 SQVTM and CDR2 ANQGSEA. V was clipped by 7 bases and J by 8 bases, with 14 bases between them. The CDR3 is made up of 11 amino acids. The CDR3 is CSAREVMGYTF. In DNA, the CDR3 is TGCAGCGCACGGGAGGTTATGGGCTACACCTTC.

The V gene is TRBV12-3 or TRBV12-4, the J gene TRBJ2-5; D is possibly TRBD2 (7 bases). V was trimmed by 4 bases and J by 3 bases, leaving 15 bases between them. This CDR3 region has 15 residues. Here the CDR3 DNA reads TGTGCCAGCAGTTCTTGGGAGGGGACAAAAGAGACCCAGTACTTC. Translation gives CASSSWEGTKETQYF.

V and J are TRBV24-1 and TRBJ2-3; TRBD2 matches at 8 bases. The germline V gene encodes CDR1 KGHDR and CDR2 SFDVKD. The length of the CDR3 is 14 residues. With V trimmed by 9 bases and J by 0 bases, 4 bases remained unmatched. The CDR3 DNA reads TGTGCCACCTATAGCGGGACTAGCACAGATACGCAGTATTTT. This sequence encodes CATYSGTSTDTQYF.

The chain recombines TRBV5-5 with TRBJ2-4, with D unclear. The CDR3 runs to 14 residues. Germline CDR1 and CDR2: SGHKS and YYEKEE (reference sequence). V lost 6 bases to trimming and J lost 0 bases, with 10 bases between them. The CDR3: CASMIGLAKNIQYF. Here the CDR3 DNA reads TGTGCCAGCATGATCGGGCTAGCCAAAAACATTCAGTACTTC.

This clonotype has only a few counts. The V and J genes are TRBV10-2 and TRBJ2-1, with D possibly matching TRBD1 (5 bases). Trimming cost V 6 bases and J 3 bases, with 15 bases left between them. The CDR3 has 15 residues. The germline V gene encodes CDR1 WSHSY and CDR2 SAAADI. The CDR3 region is CASRGSLGLYNEQFF. CDR3 bases: TGCGCCAGCAGGGGGTCGTTGGGGCTCTACAATGAGCAGTTCTTC.

The CDR3 DNA reads TGTGCCAGCAGCTTGGAAATAGAGACCCAGTACTTC. Protein: CASSLEIETQYF. The chain has TRBV7-9 and TRBJ2-5; D gene ambiguous. Germline V lookup: CDR1 SEHNR, CDR2 FQNEAQ (reference sequence). CDR3 length equals 12 residues. The V and J ends lost 3 bases and 4 bases respectively, with 6 bases between them.

This clonotype has a handful of counts. J is TRBJ2-1 and V is TRBV13, with D unresolved. V was trimmed by 5 bases and J by 3 bases, leaving 8 bases between them. The CDR3 spans 13 residues. Germline CDR1 is PRHDT and CDR2 is FYEKMQ (reference sequence). The CDR3 here is CASSPSYYNEQFF. In DNA, the CDR3 is TGTGCCAGCAGCCCCTCTTACTACAATGAGCAGTTCTTC.

This clonotype was observed a handful of times. The chain employs TRBV30 and TRBJ2-7; 7 nucleotides line up with TRBD2. The CDR3 contains 16 residues. With V trimmed by 4 bases and J by 0 bases, 12 bases remained unmatched. Per germline, CDR1 GTSNPN and CDR2 SVGIG (reference sequence). In nucleotides, the CDR3 is TGTGCCTGGACCTCCACGAGGCGGGGGAGCTCCTACGAGCAGTACTTC. Residues: CAWTSTRRGSSYEQYF.

Written as DNA, the CDR3 is TGTGCCAGTAGTAACGGACCTGGAAACACCATATATTTT. It yields the protein CASSNGPGNTIYF. V is TRBV19 and J is TRBJ1-3; D is ambiguous. Deletions cut 4 bases from V and 2 bases from J, with 6 bases between. The CDR3 spans 13 residues. In germline, CDR1 is LNHDA, CDR2 SQIVND (reference sequence).

This rearrangement joins TRBV11-2 to TRBJ1-1; D might be TRBD1 (5 bases). The germline V and J ends were trimmed by 0 bases and 6 bases, with 5 bases remaining between them. CDR3 size: 12 residues. The germline CDR1 and CDR2 sequences are SGHAT and FQNNGV. DNA of the CDR3: TGTGCCAGCAGCTTAGAGGGGCCTGAAGCTTTCTTT. Amino acid sequence: CASSLEGPEAFF.

The chain carries TRBV7-9 and TRBJ2-3; D gene ambiguous. The CDR3 consists of 15 residues. The V gene's germline CDR1 is SEHNR and CDR2 FQNEAQ (reference sequence). V lost 3 bases, J lost 1 base, and 11 bases lay in between. The CDR3 nucleotides are TGTGCCAGCAGCTTCACTGGATCAGGCACAGATACGCAGTATTTT. Translation gives CASSFTGSGTDTQYF.

This clonotype was detected ten times or more. For the CDR3, the DNA is TGTGCCAGCAGCGAGAGACCTAATGGGTCCTACGAGCAGTACGTC. Its translation: CASSERPNGSYEQYV. The V gene is TRBV2, the J gene TRBJ2-7, with unresolved D. V was pared by 6 bases and J by 1 base, with 16 bases between. CDR3 size: 15 residues. Germline V gives CDR1 SNHLY, CDR2 FYNNEI.

This clonotype was counted at least ten times. The J gene is TRBJ2-1, the V gene TRBV19, with a possible D match to TRBD1 (5 bases). The CDR3 is 15 amino acids. Trimming left V 0 bases short and J 2 bases short, with 8 bases between. Germline-derived CDR1 and CDR2 are LNHDA and SQIVND (reference sequence). CDR3 coding DNA: TGTGCCAGTAGTATAGATCTGACAGCCTACAATGAGCAGTTCTTC. Protein: CASSIDLTAYNEQFF.

CDR3 coding DNA: TGTGCCAGCAGCCCCGGACTAGCGGGAGTAGGAACCGGGGAGCTGTTTTTT. Translating gives CASSPGLAGVGTGELFF. This sequence joins TRBV5-6 and TRBJ2-2; 13 positions agree with TRBD2. The V segment lost 4 bases and the J segment 5 bases; nucleotides outside the gene matches: 8. The CDR3 totals 17 residues. The germline V gene encodes CDR1 SGHDT and CDR2 YYEEEE.

The V call is TRBV10-3, the J call TRBJ1-1; TRBD1 is a possible D gene (6 bases). The germline V gene has CDR1 ENHRY and CDR2 SYGVKD. Trimming took 2 bases from V and 3 from J, leaving 10 bases between them. CDR3 size: 14 residues. The CDR3 region is CAISEGDTYTEAFF. The CDR3 DNA reads TGTGCCATCAGTGAGGGGGACACTTACACTGAAGCTTTCTTT.

In its sample, this clonotype was seen many times. CDR3 sequence reads: CASSQESERPRNQPQHF. The CDR3 DNA follows: TGTGCCAGCAGCCAAGAGTCGGAACGGCCGAGGAATCAGCCCCAGCATTTT. This chain links TRBV4-2 with TRBJ1-5; D is undetermined. Per the germline V gene, CDR1 is LGHNA and CDR2 is YNFKEQ. V lost 0 bases and J lost 4, with 16 bases in between. The CDR3 sequence is 17 residues long.

DNA for the CDR3: TGTGCCAGCAGTTTGGTCAGGTCCCAAGAGACCCAGTACTTC. Translating it yields CASSLVRSQETQYF. The chain employs TRBV12-3 or TRBV12-4 and TRBJ2-5; D is ambiguous. Trimming stripped 3 bases from V and 1 base from J, with 9 bases between. CDR3 length equals 14 residues.

The chain couples TRBV25-1 to TRBJ2-2, with D tentatively TRBD1 or TRBD2 (5 bases each). This CDR3 region has 16 residues. CDR1 and CDR2 from the germline V gene are MGHDK and SYGVNS. V was clipped by 3 bases and J by 6 bases, with 17 bases between them. CDR3 region: CASSEGEMSGSGELFF. Here the CDR3 DNA reads TGTGCCAGCAGTGAGGGGGAGATGTCAGGCTCCGGGGAGCTGTTTTTT.